This T cell receptor beta chain was identified in a study of lymphopenia after photon versus proton radiotherapy. Regarding the study as a whole: Post-nadir diversity loss with photons came from oligoclonal expansion, particularly CD8+ Temra cells. Under photons, naive T cells and diversity fell while effector/memory populations rose. Post-nadir TCR diversity decline inversely tracked overall survival among those who died. Only patients who died were analyzed for survival; proton advantage is unproven.

Comment on this clone: Its matching antigen is unknown. Mismatch with germline at one junction end may stem from a read error.

Germline V gene data show CDR1 as MDHEN and CDR2 as SYDVKM. The length of the CDR3 is 13 residues. Profiling relied on immunoSEQ multiplex PCR, and the TCRdb table lists in-frame clones only, not all of them. The sample consists of 83,000 or so clones, around 80% of them appearing once. The sequencing here drew on peripheral blood, taken from a patient treated with proton-based radiotherapy. The genes are TRBV28 and TRBJ2-2, with D possibly being TRBD1 or TRBD2 (5 bases each). This clonotype was sampled from a man between 60 and 70 years old with pancreatic cancer. The CDR3 DNA reads as TGTGCCAGCAGGGGGGTTTGGACCGGGGAGCTGTTCTTT. Translating gives CASRGVWTGELFF.